The clone carrying this TCR beta chain was detected many times. The antigen is unknown. Using RNA transcripts as the source, TCR beta CDR3 regions were amplified. The TCR CDR3 first-round RT-PCR relied on the HTBI primer set. One entry per CDR3 protein, called by TCRdb with MiXCR from the multiplex PCR reads. The sample yields around 300,000 distinct CDR3 sequences, approximately 18% seen once. Germline values: CDR1 SGHRS, CDR2 YFSETQ. The trim removed 4 bases at V and 13 bases at J, leaving 11 bases unmatched. This CDR3 is built from 13 residues. Extraction of PBMCs used around 9.6 ml of fresh peripheral blood. This sample is drawn from a study of T cells in Graves' hyperthyroidism and ophthalmopathy. Study-level findings and limits: Most clonotypes expanded in thyroid above 0.001 were likewise present in blood. The model anticipated ophthalmopathy a median about 7.1 months pre-onset.

This receptor was obtained from a man in his forties or fifties with Graves' ophthalmopathy. The specimen was blood. V is TRBV5-1 and J is TRBJ1-2; TRBD1 agrees at 9 bases. CDR3 sequence (DNA): TGCGCCAGCAGCCCGGGACAGGGACAGATATTCACCTTC. This sequence encodes CASSPGQGQIFTF. Variable domain in full (rest from reference TRBV5-1 and TRBJ1-2): KAGVTQTPRYLIKTRGQQVTLSCSPISGHRSVSWYQQTPGQGLQFLFEYFSETQRNKGNFPGRFSGRQFSNSRSEMNVSTLELGDSALYLCASSPGQGQIFTFGSGTRLTVV.